Listed below are T cell receptor beta chains from one sample, sequenced in a study of long-term antiretroviral therapy in people with HIV. The assay was immunoSEQ multiplex PCR, and TCRdb's table has in-frame clones only and misses some. The profile shows 21,000 or so clones, about 87% of them singletons. The source was unsorted PBMCs, collected roughly 2.7 years after starting antiretroviral therapy. The receptors originated from a woman in her forties or fifties with HIV. The CDR3 runs from the conserved cysteine through the conserved F or W. Each record gives: J gene, V gene, D gene, CDR3 protein, CDR3 DNA. The D gene is left open where the match is weak.

>TRBJ2-5|TRBV5-4|TRBD1
CASRPSTGNQETQYF
TGTGCCAGCCGCCCTTCGACAGGGAACCAAGAGACCCAGTACTTC
>TRBJ1-2|TRBV19|.
CASSYTGPRGYTF
TGTGCCAGTAGCTATACAGGCCCCAGGGGCTACACCTTC
>TRBJ1-5|TRBV28|.
CASSAALLDQPQHF
TGTGCCAGCAGCGCCGCGCTTTTGGATCAGCCCCAGCATTTT
>TRBJ2-5|TRBV7-9|.
CATTGPTEGGFRETQYF
TGTGCCACCACGGGTCCGACCGAAGGGGGTTTCCGAGAGACCCAGTACTTC
>TRBJ2-3|TRBV11-2|.
CASRRLGKEPTDTQYF
TGTGCCAGCAGGCGCCTAGGGAAGGAACCCACAGATACGCAGTATTTT
>TRBJ2-6|TRBV28|.
CASSLKGLGETF
TGTGCCAGCAGTTTAAAAGGGCTAGGAGAGACTTTC
>TRBJ2-1|TRBV27|TRBD2
CASSSLADNEQFF
TGTGCCAGCAGTTCACTAGCGGACAATGAGCAGTTCTTC
>TRBJ1-2|TRBV6-4|.
CASSGTGFYGYTF
TGTGCCAGCAGTGGAACAGGGTTCTATGGCTACACCTTC
>TRBJ2-7|TRBV11-2|TRBD2
CASSFLLAGESSEQYF
TGTGCCAGCAGCTTTCTGCTAGCGGGAGAGAGTAGCGAGCAGTACTTC
>TRBJ2-1|TRBV7-9|TRBD2
CASSLLTSGPPTYNEQFF
TGTGCCAGCAGCCTCCTGACTAGCGGGCCACCCACATACAATGAGCAGTTCTTC
>TRBJ2-7|TRBV28|.
CASSIRYEQYF
TGTGCCAGCAGTATACGCTACGAGCAGTACTTC
>TRBJ1-5|TRBV4-1|.
CASSQGMSNQPQHF
TGCGCCAGCAGCCAGGGAATGAGCAATCAGCCCCAGCATTTT
>TRBJ2-4|TRBV5-4|.
CASSPAGPSTLAKNIQYF
TGTGCCAGCAGCCCGGCGGGACCTTCGACCCTAGCCAAAAACATTCAGTACTTC
>TRBJ2-2|TRBV7-6|.
CASSFQLTKNTGELFF
TGTGCCAGCAGCTTTCAATTGACTAAGAACACCGGGGAGCTGTTTTTT